This T cell receptor beta chain was documented in a study of PD-L1 blockade in urothelial cancer. Whole-study context: Patients, treated from 2014 onward, received atezolizumab 1,200 mg intravenously every 3 weeks. Enrolled patients had been treated previously with 0 to 3 chemotherapy regimens. The study's findings and limits: Patients who had durable benefit saw their tumor-associated blood clones expand more at 3 weeks.

Regarding this clone: Its antigen remains unidentified.

The time point: pretreatment peripheral blood. Disease in patients was locally advanced or metastatic urothelial carcinoma. Produced via immunoSEQ multiplex PCR; TCRdb's table is partial and in-frame only. The repertoire holds approximately 71,000 clones, roughly 84% seen once, with 8% to 10% in the top ten. Germline V lookup: CDR1 SGDLS, CDR2 YYNGEE. The CDR3 spans 15 residues. V dropped 4 bases and J dropped 6; count of bases not matched to a gene: 8. The clonotype comes from a woman aged 70-85 years with urothelial cancer. The rearrangement uses TRBV9 and TRBJ2-1; 9 bases line up with TRBD2. The material sequenced was PBMCs, taken around atezolizumab (anti-PD-L1) treatment. For the CDR3, the DNA is TGTGCCAGCAGCTGGGCGGGGGGGCAGGGCAATGAGCAGTTCTTC. Residues: CASSWAGGQGNEQFF.